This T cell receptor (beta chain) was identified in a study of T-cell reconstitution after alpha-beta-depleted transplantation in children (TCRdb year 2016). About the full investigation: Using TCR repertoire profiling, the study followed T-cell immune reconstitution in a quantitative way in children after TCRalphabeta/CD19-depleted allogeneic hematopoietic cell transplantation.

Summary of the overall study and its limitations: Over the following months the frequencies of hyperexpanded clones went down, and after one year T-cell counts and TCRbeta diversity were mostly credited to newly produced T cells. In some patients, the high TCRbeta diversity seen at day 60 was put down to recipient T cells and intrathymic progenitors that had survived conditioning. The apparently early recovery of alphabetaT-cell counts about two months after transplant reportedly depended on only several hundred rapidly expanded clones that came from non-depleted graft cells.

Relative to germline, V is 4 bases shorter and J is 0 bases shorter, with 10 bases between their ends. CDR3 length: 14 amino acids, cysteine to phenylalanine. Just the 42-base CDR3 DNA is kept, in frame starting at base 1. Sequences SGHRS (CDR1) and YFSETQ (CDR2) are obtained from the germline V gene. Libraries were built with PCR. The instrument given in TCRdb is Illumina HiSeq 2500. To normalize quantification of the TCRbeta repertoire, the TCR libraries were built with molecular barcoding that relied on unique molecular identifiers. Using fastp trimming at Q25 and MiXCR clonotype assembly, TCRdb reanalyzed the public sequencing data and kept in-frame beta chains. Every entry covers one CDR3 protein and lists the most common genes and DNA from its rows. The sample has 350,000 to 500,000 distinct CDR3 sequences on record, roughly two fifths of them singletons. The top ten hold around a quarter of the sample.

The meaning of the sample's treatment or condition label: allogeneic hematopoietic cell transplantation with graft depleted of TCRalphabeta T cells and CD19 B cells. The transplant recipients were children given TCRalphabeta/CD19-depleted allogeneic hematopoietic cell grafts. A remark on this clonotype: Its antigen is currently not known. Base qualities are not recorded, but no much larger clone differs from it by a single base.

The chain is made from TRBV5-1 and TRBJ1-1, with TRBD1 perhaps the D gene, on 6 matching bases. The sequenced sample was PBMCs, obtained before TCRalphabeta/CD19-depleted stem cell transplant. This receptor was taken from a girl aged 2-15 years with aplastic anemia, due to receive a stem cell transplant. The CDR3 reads CASSQGFMNTEAFF. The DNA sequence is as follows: TGCGCCAGCAGCCAGGGGTTTATGAACACTGAAGCTTTCTTT.